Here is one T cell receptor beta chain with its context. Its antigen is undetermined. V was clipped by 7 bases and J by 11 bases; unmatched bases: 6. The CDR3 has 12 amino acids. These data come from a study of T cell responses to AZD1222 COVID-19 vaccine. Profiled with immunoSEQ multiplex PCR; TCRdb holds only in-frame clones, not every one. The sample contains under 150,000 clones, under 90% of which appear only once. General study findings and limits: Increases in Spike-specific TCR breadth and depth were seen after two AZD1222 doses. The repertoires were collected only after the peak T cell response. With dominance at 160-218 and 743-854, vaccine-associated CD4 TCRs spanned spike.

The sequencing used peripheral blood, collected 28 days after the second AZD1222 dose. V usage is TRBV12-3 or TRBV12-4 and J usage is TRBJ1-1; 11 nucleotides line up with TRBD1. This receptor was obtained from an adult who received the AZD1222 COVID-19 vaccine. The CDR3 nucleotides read TGTGCCAGCACCGGGGACAGGGGGGGTGCTTTCTTT. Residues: CASTGDRGGAFF.